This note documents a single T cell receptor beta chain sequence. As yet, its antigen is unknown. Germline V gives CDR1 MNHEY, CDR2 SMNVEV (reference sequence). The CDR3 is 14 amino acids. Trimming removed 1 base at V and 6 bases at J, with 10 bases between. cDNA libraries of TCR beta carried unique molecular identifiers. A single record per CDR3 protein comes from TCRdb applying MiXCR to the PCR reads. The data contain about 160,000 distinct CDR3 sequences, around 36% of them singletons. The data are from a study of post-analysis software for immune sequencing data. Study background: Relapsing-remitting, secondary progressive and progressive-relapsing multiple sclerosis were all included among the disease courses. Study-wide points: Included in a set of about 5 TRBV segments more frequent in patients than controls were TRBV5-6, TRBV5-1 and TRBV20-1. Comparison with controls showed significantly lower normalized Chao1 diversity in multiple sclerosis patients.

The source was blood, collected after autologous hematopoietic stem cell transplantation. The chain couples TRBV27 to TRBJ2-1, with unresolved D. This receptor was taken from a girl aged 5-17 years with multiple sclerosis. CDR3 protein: CASSLFGEGNEQFF. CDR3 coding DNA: TGTGCCAGCAGTTTATTTGGGGAAGGCAATGAGCAGTTCTTC.